This paragraph covers one TCR beta chain sequence. Its antigen remains unknown. The sample originates from a study of chemoradiotherapy in HPV16-positive cancers. About the research overall: A couple of HPV16-positive patients' cells yielded candidate HPV-specific clones and common motifs. Overall study results and limits: Non-HPV-specific T cells did not expand in tumors during treatment, whereas candidate HPV-specific clones and E7-related motifs did. HPV-specific T cells were functionally defined from only two HPV16-positive patients.

The germline V gene encodes CDR1 MDHEN and CDR2 SYDVKM. This CDR3 contains 16 residues. V gave up 6 bases and J gave up 5 bases; unmatched junction bases: 12. TCRdb's copy holds only in-frame clones and misses some; the assay was immunoSEQ multiplex PCR. This table holds about 21,000 clones, approximately 87% found once. The source is a human donor with HPV-associated anogenital cancer. Material: blood, obtained from a patient who underwent chemoradiotherapy. The chain employs TRBV28 and TRBJ1-2; TRBD1 matches 10 bases. CDR3 nucleotides: TGTGCCAGCAGCCCTTTGACAGGGGGCAGACCATATGGCTACACCTTC. Its translation: CASSPLTGGRPYGYTF.